The rows below give T cell receptor beta chains drawn from one sample of a study of blood T cells in healthy people across ages. MiXCR, applied by TCRdb to the 5' RACE reads, yields one record per CDR3 protein. The sample holds more than 800,000 distinct CDR3 sequences, roughly 45% seen once. Sequenced: blood. The receptors were sampled from a woman aged 60 to 75 in good health. The CDR3 runs from the conserved cysteine through the conserved F or W. A D gene is named only where the DNA matches it firmly. Rows may omit the clone size; those that give it use once, few, many or a size class.

v_gene: TRBV9; j_gene: TRBJ1-2; d_gene: -; abundance: -; CDR3nt: TGTGCCAGCAGCGCCTCCAGCTTTACTAACTATGGCTACACCTTC; CDR3aa: CASSASSFTNYGYTF
v_gene: TRBV5-1; j_gene: TRBJ2-7; d_gene: TRBD1; abundance: few; CDR3nt: TGCGCCAGCAGCCCCAAGAGGGACAGGGGAGCCTTCTACGAGCAGTACTTC; CDR3aa: CASSPKRDRGAFYEQYF
v_gene: TRBV5-6; j_gene: TRBJ1-2; d_gene: TRBD1; abundance: -; CDR3nt: TGTGCCAGCAGCTTGGCTGGTTGGGGACAGGGGGCCCTAGACTATGGCTACACCTTC; CDR3aa: CASSLAGWGQGALDYGYTF
v_gene: TRBV20-1; j_gene: TRBJ1-6; d_gene: -; abundance: -; CDR3nt: TGCAGTGCTAGCCTTACAGGGTTTAATTCACCCCTCCACTTT; CDR3aa: CSASLTGFNSPLHF
v_gene: TRBV20-1; j_gene: TRBJ2-5; d_gene: TRBD2; abundance: once; CDR3nt: TGCAGTGCTAGGGGCCTAGCGGGCGTTTTCGGGTCAGAGCAGTACTTC; CDR3aa: CSARGLAGVFGSEQYF
v_gene: TRBV12-3/TRBV12-4; j_gene: TRBJ2-1; d_gene: TRBD2; abundance: -; CDR3nt: TGTGCCAGCAGTTTATCTCCTAGCGGGAATAATGAGCAGTTCTTC; CDR3aa: CASSLSPSGNNEQFF
v_gene: TRBV10-3; j_gene: TRBJ2-7; d_gene: -; abundance: many; CDR3nt: TGTGCCATCAGTGATGGCCTTCTTTCGGACAGATTCTCCTACGAGCAGTACTTC; CDR3aa: CAISDGLLSDRFSYEQYF
v_gene: TRBV21-1; j_gene: TRBJ1-2; d_gene: -; abundance: -; CDR3nt: TGTGCCAGCTTCGTTCCCTATGGCTACACCTTC; CDR3aa: CASFVPYGYTF
v_gene: TRBV7-2; j_gene: TRBJ1-2; d_gene: -; abundance: few; CDR3nt: TGTGCCAGCAGCTTAAGGCAATACCCTGGCTACACCTTC; CDR3aa: CASSLRQYPGYTF
v_gene: TRBV11-1; j_gene: TRBJ2-1; d_gene: TRBD2; abundance: -; CDR3nt: TGTGCCAGCAGCTCTAGCGGGAGGGCCCACAATGAGCAGTTCTTC; CDR3aa: CASSSSGRAHNEQFF
v_gene: TRBV15; j_gene: TRBJ2-1; d_gene: TRBD2; abundance: few; CDR3nt: TGTGCCACCAGCGGGCTTTTCGGACGAGCGGGGAACAATGAGCAGTTCTTC; CDR3aa: CATSGLFGRAGNNEQFF
v_gene: TRBV9; j_gene: TRBJ2-3; d_gene: TRBD2; abundance: few; CDR3nt: TGTGCCAGCAGCGTAGCTACGACTAGCGGGAGGACACGCACAGATACGCAGTATTTT; CDR3aa: CASSVATTSGRTRTDTQYF
v_gene: TRBV5-1; j_gene: TRBJ2-1; d_gene: TRBD2; abundance: -; CDR3nt: TGCGCCAGCAGCTTGGGGTCTAGCGGGAGGGCCGGCAATGAGCAGTTCTTC; CDR3aa: CASSLGSSGRAGNEQFF
v_gene: TRBV6-2/TRBV6-3; j_gene: TRBJ2-7; d_gene: -; abundance: few; CDR3nt: TGTGCCAGCAGTATTACAGTCTCCTACGAGCAGTACTTC; CDR3aa: CASSITVSYEQYF
v_gene: TRBV6-5; j_gene: TRBJ2-7; d_gene: TRBD1; abundance: -; CDR3nt: TGTGCCACTTCCGGGACAGGGAGCTCCTACGAGCAGTACTTC; CDR3aa: CATSGTGSSYEQYF
v_gene: TRBV9; j_gene: TRBJ2-7; d_gene: -; abundance: few; CDR3nt: TGTGCCAGCACGGGACCGCTTTCCTACGAGCAGTACTTC; CDR3aa: CASTGPLSYEQYF
v_gene: TRBV6-5; j_gene: TRBJ1-6; d_gene: TRBD1; abundance: -; CDR3nt: TGTGCCAGCAGTTACACGGGACAGGGGGCGAATAATTCACCCCTCCACTTT; CDR3aa: CASSYTGQGANNSPLHF
v_gene: TRBV10-3; j_gene: TRBJ2-1; d_gene: TRBD2; abundance: -; CDR3nt: TGTGCCATCAGTGGCGCCCCCGGGACTAGCGGGCTCTACAATGAGCAGTTCTTC; CDR3aa: CAISGAPGTSGLYNEQFF
v_gene: TRBV5-1; j_gene: TRBJ2-3; d_gene: TRBD2; abundance: -; CDR3nt: TGCGCCAGCAGCGACCCTAGCGGGAGGACAGATACGCAGTATTTT; CDR3aa: CASSDPSGRTDTQYF
v_gene: TRBV11-2; j_gene: TRBJ2-7; d_gene: -; abundance: few; CDR3nt: TGTGCCAGCAGCTCGACCTCCCGGGACGGATCCTACGAGCAGTACTTC; CDR3aa: CASSSTSRDGSYEQYF
v_gene: TRBV18; j_gene: TRBJ1-2; d_gene: -; abundance: -; CDR3nt: TGTGCCAGCTCACCAGACATCTATGGCTACACCTTC; CDR3aa: CASSPDIYGYTF
v_gene: TRBV28; j_gene: TRBJ2-1; d_gene: TRBD2; abundance: many; CDR3nt: TGTGCCAGCATCGAGCGGGAGAGCTCCTACAATGAGCAGTTCTTC; CDR3aa: CASIERESSYNEQFF
v_gene: TRBV7-7; j_gene: TRBJ2-1; d_gene: TRBD2; abundance: -; CDR3nt: TGTGCCAGCAGCTTAGACCCCGCTAGCGGGACAACCAGCAATGAGCAGTTCTTC; CDR3aa: CASSLDPASGTTSNEQFF
v_gene: TRBV7-9; j_gene: TRBJ2-1; d_gene: -; abundance: -; CDR3nt: TGTGCCAGCACCGACTCGGATGAGCAGTTCTTC; CDR3aa: CASTDSDEQFF
v_gene: TRBV6-1; j_gene: TRBJ1-2; d_gene: -; abundance: -; CDR3nt: TGTGCCAGCAGTGAAGTGGGGTCCTCAGTGGGGATCCCTAGCGGCTACACCTTC; CDR3aa: CASSEVGSSVGIPSGYTF
v_gene: TRBV20-1; j_gene: TRBJ2-7; d_gene: -; abundance: few; CDR3nt: TGCAGTGCTTTGGGCGGGACCTCCTACGAGCAGTACTTC; CDR3aa: CSALGGTSYEQYF
v_gene: TRBV7-2; j_gene: TRBJ2-7; d_gene: -; abundance: few; CDR3nt: TGTGCCAGCAGCTTAGATTTCGACAGGTCGGAGCAGTACTTC; CDR3aa: CASSLDFDRSEQYF
v_gene: TRBV5-1; j_gene: TRBJ2-7; d_gene: -; abundance: -; CDR3nt: TGCGCCAGCAGCTTGGAGCCCAGGCGACCCAACTACGAGCAGTACTTC; CDR3aa: CASSLEPRRPNYEQYF
v_gene: TRBV13; j_gene: TRBJ2-1; d_gene: TRBD2; abundance: -; CDR3nt: TGTGCCAGCAGCACGCGACTAGCGGGAGTCCACAATGAGCAGTTCTTC; CDR3aa: CASSTRLAGVHNEQFF
v_gene: TRBV2; j_gene: TRBJ2-3; d_gene: TRBD2; abundance: few; CDR3nt: TGTGCCAGCAAGAAAGCGGGAAGCACAGATACGCAGTATTTT; CDR3aa: CASKKAGSTDTQYF
v_gene: TRBV3-1; j_gene: TRBJ1-6; d_gene: TRBD1; abundance: once; CDR3nt: TGTGCCAGCAGCCCCCAGGGGGGGCGCGGAAATTCACCCCTCCACTTT; CDR3aa: CASSPQGGRGNSPLHF
v_gene: TRBV20-1; j_gene: TRBJ2-1; d_gene: TRBD2; abundance: few; CDR3nt: TGCAGTGCTAGGGACCCGGGACTAGCAGTTTACAATGAGCAGTTCTTC; CDR3aa: CSARDPGLAVYNEQFF
v_gene: TRBV21-1; j_gene: TRBJ1-6; d_gene: -; abundance: -; CDR3nt: TGTGCCAGCAGCAAAAGGGGGTCGCAGGGGCGTTCACCCCTCCACTTT; CDR3aa: CASSKRGSQGRSPLHF
v_gene: TRBV20-1; j_gene: TRBJ2-3; d_gene: TRBD2; abundance: -; CDR3nt: TGCAGTGCCGGTTCTAGCGGGGGGACTGGCACAGATACGCAGTATTTT; CDR3aa: CSAGSSGGTGTDTQYF
v_gene: TRBV27; j_gene: TRBJ2-7; d_gene: -; abundance: -; CDR3nt: TGTGCCAGCAGTTTATTAGGTGTGCGGGACGAGCAGTACTTC; CDR3aa: CASSLLGVRDEQYF
v_gene: TRBV7-2; j_gene: TRBJ2-1; d_gene: TRBD2; abundance: -; CDR3nt: TGTGCCAGCAAACTAGCGACACTCTCCTACAATGAGCAGTTCTTC; CDR3aa: CASKLATLSYNEQFF
v_gene: TRBV11-2; j_gene: TRBJ2-6; d_gene: TRBD1; abundance: -; CDR3nt: TGTGCCAGCAGCTCCGGGACAGGGGGCTCTGGGGCCAACGTCCTGACTTTC; CDR3aa: CASSSGTGGSGANVLTF
v_gene: TRBV20-1; j_gene: TRBJ2-7; d_gene: -; abundance: -; CDR3nt: TGCAGTGCCCTGGTCCAGTACGAGCAGTACTTC; CDR3aa: CSALVQYEQYF
v_gene: TRBV2; j_gene: TRBJ2-3; d_gene: -; abundance: many; CDR3nt: TGTGCCAGCAGGGGACGGCCCGTTAGCACAGATACGCAGTATTTT; CDR3aa: CASRGRPVSTDTQYF
v_gene: TRBV25-1; j_gene: TRBJ2-6; d_gene: -; abundance: -; CDR3nt: TGTGCCAGCAGTGAGGGGCAGACACCTTTCTCTGGGGCCAACGTCCTGACTTTC; CDR3aa: CASSEGQTPFSGANVLTF
v_gene: TRBV7-3; j_gene: TRBJ2-2; d_gene: -; abundance: -; CDR3nt: TGTGCCAGCAGCCCCGATTTCGGGGCAGGTCCCGGGGAGCTGTTTTTT; CDR3aa: CASSPDFGAGPGELFF
v_gene: TRBV5-1; j_gene: TRBJ1-6; d_gene: -; abundance: -; CDR3nt: TGCGCCAGCAGCTTGGGATCAGGACCGTCTATGACTTCACCCCTCCACTTT; CDR3aa: CASSLGSGPSMTSPLHF
v_gene: TRBV3-1; j_gene: TRBJ1-5; d_gene: TRBD1; abundance: -; CDR3nt: TGTGCCAGCAGCCAAGGGACAGGCGGGCCCCAGCATTTT; CDR3aa: CASSQGTGGPQHF